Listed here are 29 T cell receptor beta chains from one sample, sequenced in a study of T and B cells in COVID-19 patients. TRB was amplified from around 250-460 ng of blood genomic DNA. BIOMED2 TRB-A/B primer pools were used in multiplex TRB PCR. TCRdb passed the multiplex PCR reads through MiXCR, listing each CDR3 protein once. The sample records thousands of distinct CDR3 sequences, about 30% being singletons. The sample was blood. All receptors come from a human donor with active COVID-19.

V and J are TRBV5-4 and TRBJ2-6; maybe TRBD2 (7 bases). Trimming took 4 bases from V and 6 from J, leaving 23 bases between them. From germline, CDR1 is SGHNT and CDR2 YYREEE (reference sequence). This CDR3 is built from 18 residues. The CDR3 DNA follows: TGTGCCAGCAGCGGGGGGGGCCCAGGGACCTCGGCGGCCAACGTCCTGACTTTC. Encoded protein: CASSGGGPGTSAANVLTF.

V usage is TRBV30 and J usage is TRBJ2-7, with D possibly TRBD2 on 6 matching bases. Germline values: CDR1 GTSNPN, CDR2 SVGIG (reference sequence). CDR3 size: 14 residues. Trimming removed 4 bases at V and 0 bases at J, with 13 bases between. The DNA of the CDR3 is TGTGCCTGGAATTGGGACTTGAGCTCCTACGAGCAGTACTTC. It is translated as CAWNWDLSSYEQYF.

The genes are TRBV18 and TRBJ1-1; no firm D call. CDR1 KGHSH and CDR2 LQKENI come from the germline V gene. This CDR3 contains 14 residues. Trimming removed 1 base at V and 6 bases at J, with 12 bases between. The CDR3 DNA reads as TGTGCCAGCTCACCACACGAGTCAGCCCCTGAAGCTTTCTTT. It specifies CASSPHESAPEAFF.

CDR3 sequence reads: CASSQAGVRNTIYF. The CDR3 DNA reads TGCGCCAGCAGCCAAGCAGGGGTGAGAAACACCATATATTTT. The J gene is TRBJ1-3, the V gene TRBV4-1, with D maybe TRBD1 (6 bases). Trimming left V 1 base short and J 5 bases short, with 9 bases between. Germline lookup yields CDR1 MGHRA and CDR2 YSYEKL. The CDR3 runs to 14 residues.

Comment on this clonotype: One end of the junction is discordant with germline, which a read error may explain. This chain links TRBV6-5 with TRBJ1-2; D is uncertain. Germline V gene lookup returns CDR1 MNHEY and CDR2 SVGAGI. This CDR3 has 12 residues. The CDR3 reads CAISEPGIRYTF. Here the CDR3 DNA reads TGTGCCATCAGTGAGCCGGGAATTAGGTACACCTTC.

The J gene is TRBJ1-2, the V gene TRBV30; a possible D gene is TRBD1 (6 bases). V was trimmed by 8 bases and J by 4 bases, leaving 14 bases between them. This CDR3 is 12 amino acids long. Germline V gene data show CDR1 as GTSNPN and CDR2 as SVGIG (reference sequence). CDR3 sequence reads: CAGGAARYGYTF. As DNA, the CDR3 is TGTGCCGGGGGGGCAGCCCGCTATGGCTACACCTTC.

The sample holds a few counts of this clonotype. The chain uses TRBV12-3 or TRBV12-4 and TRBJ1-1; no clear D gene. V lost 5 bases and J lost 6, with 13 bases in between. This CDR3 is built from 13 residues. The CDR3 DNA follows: TGTGCCAGCAGTATCTACTCGGTCCCTGAAGCTTTCTTT. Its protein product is CASSIYSVPEAFF.

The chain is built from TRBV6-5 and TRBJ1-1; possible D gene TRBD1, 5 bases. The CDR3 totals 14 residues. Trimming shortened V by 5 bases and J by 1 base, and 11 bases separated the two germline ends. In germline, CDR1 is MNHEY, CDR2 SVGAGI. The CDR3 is CASSAPGENTEAFF. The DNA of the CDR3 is TGTGCCAGCAGTGCCCCGGGGGAGAACACTGAAGCTTTCTTT.

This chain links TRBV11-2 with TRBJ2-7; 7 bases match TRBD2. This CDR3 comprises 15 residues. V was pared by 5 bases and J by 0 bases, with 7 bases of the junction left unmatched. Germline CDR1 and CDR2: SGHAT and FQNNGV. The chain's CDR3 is CASSIASGSSYEQYF. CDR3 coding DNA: TGTGCCAGCAGCATTGCTAGCGGTAGCTCCTACGAGCAGTACTTC.

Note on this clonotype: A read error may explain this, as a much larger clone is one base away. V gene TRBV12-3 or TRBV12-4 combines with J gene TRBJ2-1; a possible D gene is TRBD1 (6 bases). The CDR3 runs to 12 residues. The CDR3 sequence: CASSNRENVQFF. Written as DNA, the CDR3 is TGTGCCAGCAGTAACAGGGAGAATGTGCAGTTCTTC.

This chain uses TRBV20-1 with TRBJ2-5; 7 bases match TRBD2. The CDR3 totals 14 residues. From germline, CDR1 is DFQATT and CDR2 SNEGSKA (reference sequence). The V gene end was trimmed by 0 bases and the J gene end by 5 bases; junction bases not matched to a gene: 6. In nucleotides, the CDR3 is TGCAGTGCTAGAGAGGGAGGGCCGGGGGAGACCCAGTACTTC. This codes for CSAREGGPGETQYF.

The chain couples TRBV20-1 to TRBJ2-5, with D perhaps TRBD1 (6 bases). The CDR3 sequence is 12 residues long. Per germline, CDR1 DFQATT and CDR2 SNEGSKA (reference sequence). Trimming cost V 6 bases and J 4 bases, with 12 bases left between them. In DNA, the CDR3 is TGCAGTGCCACGACAGGCCCAGAGACCCAGTACTTC. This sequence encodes CSATTGPETQYF.

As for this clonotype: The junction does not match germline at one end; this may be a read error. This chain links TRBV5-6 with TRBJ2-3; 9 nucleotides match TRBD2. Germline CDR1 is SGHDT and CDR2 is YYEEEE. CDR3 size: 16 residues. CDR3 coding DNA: TGCGCCAGCAGCCCCGGGCTAGCGGGGACCACAGATACGCAGTATTTT. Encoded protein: CASSPGLAGTTDTQYF. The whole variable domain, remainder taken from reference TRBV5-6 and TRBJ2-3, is DAGVTQSPTHLIKTRGQQVTLRCSPKSGHDTVSWYQQALGQGPQFIFQYYEEEERQRGNFPDRFSGHQFPNYSSELNVNALLLGDSALYLCASSPGLAGTTDTQYFGPGTRLTVL.

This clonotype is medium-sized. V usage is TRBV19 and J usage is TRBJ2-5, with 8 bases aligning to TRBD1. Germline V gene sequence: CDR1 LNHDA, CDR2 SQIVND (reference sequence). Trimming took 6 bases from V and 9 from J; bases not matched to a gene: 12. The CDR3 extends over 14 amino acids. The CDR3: CASSPTGGQGAQYF. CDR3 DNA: TGTGCCAGTAGCCCAACAGGGGGGCAGGGTGCCCAGTACTTC.

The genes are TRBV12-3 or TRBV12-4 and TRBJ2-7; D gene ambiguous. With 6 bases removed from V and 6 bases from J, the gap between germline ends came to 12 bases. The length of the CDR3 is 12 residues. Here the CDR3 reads CASRESSAEQYF. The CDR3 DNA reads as TGTGCCAGCAGGGAGTCTTCCGCCGAGCAGTACTTC.

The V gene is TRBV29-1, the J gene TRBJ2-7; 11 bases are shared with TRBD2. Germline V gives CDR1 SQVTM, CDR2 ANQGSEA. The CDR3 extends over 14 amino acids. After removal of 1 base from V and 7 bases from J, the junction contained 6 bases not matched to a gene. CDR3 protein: CSVEGVAGGFEQYF. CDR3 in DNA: TGCAGCGTTGAAGGGGTAGCGGGAGGGTTTGAGCAGTACTTC.

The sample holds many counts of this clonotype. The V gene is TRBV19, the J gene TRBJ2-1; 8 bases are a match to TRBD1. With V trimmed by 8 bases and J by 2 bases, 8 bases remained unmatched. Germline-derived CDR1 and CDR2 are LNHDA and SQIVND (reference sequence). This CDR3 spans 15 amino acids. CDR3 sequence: CASAAGTGPYNEQFF. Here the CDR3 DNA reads TGTGCCAGTGCCGCCGGGACAGGCCCCTACAATGAGCAGTTCTTC.

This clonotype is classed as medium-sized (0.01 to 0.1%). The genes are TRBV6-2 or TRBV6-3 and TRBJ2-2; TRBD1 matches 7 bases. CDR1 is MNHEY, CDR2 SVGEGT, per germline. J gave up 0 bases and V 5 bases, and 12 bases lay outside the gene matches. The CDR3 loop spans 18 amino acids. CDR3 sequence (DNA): TGTGCCAGCAGTCCCCACCGGGACAGCGTATCGAACACCGGGGAGCTGTTTTTT. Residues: CASSPHRDSVSNTGELFF.

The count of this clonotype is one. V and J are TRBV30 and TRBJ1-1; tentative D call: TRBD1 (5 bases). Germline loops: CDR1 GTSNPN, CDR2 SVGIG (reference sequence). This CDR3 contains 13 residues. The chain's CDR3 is CVTAKGMNTEAFF. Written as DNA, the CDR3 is TGTGTCACAGCAAAGGGGATGAACACTGAAGCTTTCTTT.

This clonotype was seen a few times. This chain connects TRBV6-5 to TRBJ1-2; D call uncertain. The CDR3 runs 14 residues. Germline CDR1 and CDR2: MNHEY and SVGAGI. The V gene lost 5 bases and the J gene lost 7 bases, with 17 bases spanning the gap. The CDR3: CASSEAHRTGGYTF. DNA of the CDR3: TGTGCCAGCAGTGAAGCCCACAGAACTGGTGGCTACACCTTC.

Written as DNA, the CDR3 is TGTGCCACCAGCAAACAGCTCTCGGGTTCACCCCTCCACTTT. Encoded protein: CATSKQLSGSPLHF. The chain carries TRBV15 and TRBJ1-6; D call uncertain. The CDR3 loop spans 14 amino acids. Per germline, CDR1 LNHNV and CDR2 YYDKDF (reference sequence). V was cut by 4 bases and J by 9 bases, with 13 bases left in between.

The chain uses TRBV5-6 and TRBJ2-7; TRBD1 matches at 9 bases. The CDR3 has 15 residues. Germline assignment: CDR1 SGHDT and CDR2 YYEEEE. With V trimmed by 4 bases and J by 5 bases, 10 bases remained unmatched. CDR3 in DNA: TGTGCCAGCAGCCGAAGAGGGACAGGGATCCACGAGCAGTACTTC. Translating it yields CASSRRGTGIHEQYF.

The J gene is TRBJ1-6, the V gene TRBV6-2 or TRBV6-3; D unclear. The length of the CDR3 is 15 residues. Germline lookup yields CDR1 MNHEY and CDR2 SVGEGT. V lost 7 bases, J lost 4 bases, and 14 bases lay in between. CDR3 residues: CASNSWESYNSPLHF. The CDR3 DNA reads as TGTGCCAGCAATTCGTGGGAGAGTTATAATTCACCCCTCCACTTT.

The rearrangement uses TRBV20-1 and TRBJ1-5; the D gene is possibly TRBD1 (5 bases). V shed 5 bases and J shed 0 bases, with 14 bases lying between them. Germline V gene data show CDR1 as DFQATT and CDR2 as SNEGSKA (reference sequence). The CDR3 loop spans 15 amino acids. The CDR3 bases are TGCAGTGCTCTCGACAGAGTAAATAGCAATCAGCCCCAGCATTTT. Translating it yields CSALDRVNSNQPQHF.

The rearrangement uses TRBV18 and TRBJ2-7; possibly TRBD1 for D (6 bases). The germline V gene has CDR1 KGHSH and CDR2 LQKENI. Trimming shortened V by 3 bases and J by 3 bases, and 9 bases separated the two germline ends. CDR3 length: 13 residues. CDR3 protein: CASSPGHGYEQYF. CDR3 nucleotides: TGTGCCAGCTCACCGGGACATGGCTACGAGCAGTACTTC.

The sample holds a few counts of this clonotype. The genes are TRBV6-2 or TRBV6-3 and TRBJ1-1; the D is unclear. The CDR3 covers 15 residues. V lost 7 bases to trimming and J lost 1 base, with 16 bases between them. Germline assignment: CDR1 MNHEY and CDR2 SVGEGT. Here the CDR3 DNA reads TGTGCCAGCAAACCCCGCGGAGAGACGAACACTGAAGCTTTCTTT. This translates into CASKPRGETNTEAFF.

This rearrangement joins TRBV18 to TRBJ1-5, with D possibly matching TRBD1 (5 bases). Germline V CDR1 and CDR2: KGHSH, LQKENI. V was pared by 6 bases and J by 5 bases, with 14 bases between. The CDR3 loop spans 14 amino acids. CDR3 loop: CASSYGTNDQPQHF. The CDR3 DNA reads TGTGCCAGCTCCTATGGGACGAACGATCAGCCCCAGCATTTT.

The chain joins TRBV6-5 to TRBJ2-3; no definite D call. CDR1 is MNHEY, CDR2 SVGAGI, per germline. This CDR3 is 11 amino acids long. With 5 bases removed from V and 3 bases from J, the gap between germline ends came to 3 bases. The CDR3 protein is CASSHTDTQYF. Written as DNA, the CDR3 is TGTGCCAGCAGTCATACAGATACGCAGTATTTT.

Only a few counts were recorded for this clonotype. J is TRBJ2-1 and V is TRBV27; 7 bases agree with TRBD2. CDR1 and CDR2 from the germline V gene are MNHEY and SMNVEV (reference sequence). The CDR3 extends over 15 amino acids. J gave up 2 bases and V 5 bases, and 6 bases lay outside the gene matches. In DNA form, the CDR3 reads TGTGCCAGCAGTCCGACTAGCCCGACCTACAATGAGCAGTTCTTC. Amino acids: CASSPTSPTYNEQFF.